These 4 T cell receptor beta chains originate from one sample sequenced in a study of blood T cell repertoires in COVID-19. Here immunoSEQ multiplex PCR was the method, and the copy in TCRdb shows in-frame clones only, minus some. Among approximately 53,000 clones listed, around nine tenths were seen once. Material: peripheral blood. Receptors were obtained from a human donor in a cohort sampled during active COVID-19.

This clone was observed a single time. This chain connects TRBV10-1 to TRBJ2-7; 9 nucleotides line up with TRBD1. V lost 0 bases and J lost 12; bases outside the gene matches: 9. CDR1 is WNHNN and CDR2 is SYGVQD in the germline V gene (reference sequence). This CDR3 is built from 14 residues. The DNA of the CDR3 is TGCGCCAGCAGTGAGTCAGCGACAGGGGGGCGTCCGTACTTC. It encodes CASSESATGGRPYF.

This chain joins TRBV18 and TRBJ1-5; 10 bases match TRBD1. This CDR3 region has 13 residues. V dropped 5 bases and J dropped 7; count of bases not matched to a gene: 2. Per germline, CDR1 KGHSH and CDR2 LQKENI. The CDR3 protein is CASSSDRGQPQHF. In DNA form, the CDR3 reads TGTGCCAGCTCATCGGACAGGGGGCAGCCCCAGCATTTT. The full variable domain, with the rest looked up from reference TRBV18 and TRBJ1-5, is NAGVMQNPRHLVRRRGQEARLRCSPMKGHSHVYWYRQLPEEGLKFMVYLQKENIIDESGMPKERFSAEFPKEGPSILRIQQVVRGDSAAYFCASSSDRGQPQHFGDGTRLSIL.

This clone was observed a single time. This chain links TRBV3-1 (or the pseudogene TRBV3-2) with TRBJ2-7; TRBD2 aligns across 8 bases. The CDR3 extends over 14 amino acids. Germline V gives CDR1 LGHDT, CDR2 YNNKEL (reference sequence). V trimming: 2 bases; J trimming: 5 bases; junction bases outside the gene matches: 5. The CDR3 region has the DNA TGTGCCAGCAGCCAACTCCGTAGCGGGGACGAGCAGTACTTC. This sequence encodes CASSQLRSGDEQYF.

The gene calls are TRBV27 and TRBJ2-2, with 8 positions matching TRBD1. The CDR3 consists of 14 residues. V lost 6 bases and J lost 3; bases outside the gene matches: 3. Germline assignment: CDR1 MNHEY and CDR2 SMNVEV (reference sequence). The CDR3 spells CASSRGLDTGELFF. CDR3 DNA sequence: TGTGCCAGCAGCAGGGGGCTGGACACCGGGGAGCTGTTTTTT.